This TCR beta chain was observed in a study of post-analysis software for immune sequencing data. Looking at the study overall: Secondary progressive, relapsing-remitting and progressive-relapsing multiple sclerosis were among the included disease courses. Regarding the study as a whole: In patients, TRBV5-6, TRBV5-1 and TRBV20-1 belonged to roughly 5 TRBV segments found more frequently than in controls. Batch-mates among the samples co-clustered strongly by F measure.

The germline V gene has CDR1 DFQATT and CDR2 SNEGSKA (reference sequence). The CDR3 is made up of 14 amino acids. With 5 bases clipped from V and 5 bases from J, the junction kept 3 bases outside the gene matches. The count of this clonotype is one. Its antigen is not known. Sequencing libraries made from TCR beta cDNA carried unique molecular identifiers. It was from roughly 1.1 to 9.2 million T cells that some 460,000 cDNA molecules came. TCRdb itself ran the PCR reads through MiXCR, one entry per CDR3 protein. The sample lists around 400,000 distinct CDR3 sequences, roughly 40% occurring once. The receptor was isolated from a girl aged 2 to 10 with multiple sclerosis. V is TRBV20-1 and J is TRBJ2-1; 13 bases align to TRBD2. Sequenced: blood. CDR3 sequence reads: CSALGLAGDNEQFF. The CDR3 DNA reads as TGCAGTGCTCTCGGACTAGCGGGGGACAATGAGCAGTTCTTC.